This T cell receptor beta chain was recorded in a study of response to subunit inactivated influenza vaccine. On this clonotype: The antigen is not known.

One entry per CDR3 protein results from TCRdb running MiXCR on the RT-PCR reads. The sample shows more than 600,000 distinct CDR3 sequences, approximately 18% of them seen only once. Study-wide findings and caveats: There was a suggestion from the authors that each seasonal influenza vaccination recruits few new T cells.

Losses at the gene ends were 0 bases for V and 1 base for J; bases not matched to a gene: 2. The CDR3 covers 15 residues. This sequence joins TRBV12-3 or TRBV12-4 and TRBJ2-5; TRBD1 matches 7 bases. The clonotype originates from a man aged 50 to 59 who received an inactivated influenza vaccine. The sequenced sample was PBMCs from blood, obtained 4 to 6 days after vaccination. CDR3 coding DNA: TGTGCCAGCAGTTTAGCCCGGACAGGCCAAGAGACCCAGTACTTC. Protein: CASSLARTGQETQYF.